This T cell receptor beta chain appears in the sequencing data of a study of T cells in tuberculosis. Germline CDR1 is SGHNT and CDR2 is YYREEE (reference sequence). The CDR3 covers 18 residues. Losses at the gene ends were 4 bases for V and 2 bases for J; bases not matched to a gene: 13. TCRdb keeps only in-frame clones here, not all; method: immunoSEQ multiplex PCR. Altogether approximately 30,000 clones are present, 85% to 95% being singletons, with the ten largest covering approximately 8.1%. This sequence was found in a donor aged 10-29 years with latent tuberculosis or without tuberculosis infection. Some clones in this sample may be carry-over from other donors' samples. The gene calls are TRBV5-4 and TRBJ2-7; 12 nucleotides match TRBD2. The sequenced material came from PBMCs. In DNA, the CDR3 is TGTGCCAGCAGCCCGACCGGGACTAGCGGGCCACCCACCTACGAGCAGTACTTC. Translating gives CASSPTGTSGPPTYEQYF.